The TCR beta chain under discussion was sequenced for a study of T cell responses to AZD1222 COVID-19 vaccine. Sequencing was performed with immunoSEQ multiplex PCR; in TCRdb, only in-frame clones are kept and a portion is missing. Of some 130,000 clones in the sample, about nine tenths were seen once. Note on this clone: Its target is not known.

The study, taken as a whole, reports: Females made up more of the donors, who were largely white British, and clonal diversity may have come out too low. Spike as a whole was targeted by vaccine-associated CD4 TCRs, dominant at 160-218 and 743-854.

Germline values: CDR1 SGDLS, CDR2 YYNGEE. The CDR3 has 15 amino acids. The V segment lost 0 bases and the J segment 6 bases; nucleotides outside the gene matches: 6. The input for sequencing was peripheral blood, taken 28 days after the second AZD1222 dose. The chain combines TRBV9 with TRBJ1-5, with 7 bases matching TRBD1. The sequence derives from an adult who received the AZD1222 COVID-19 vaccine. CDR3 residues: CASSVGRQGSQPQHF. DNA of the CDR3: TGTGCCAGCAGCGTAGGTCGACAGGGTAGTCAGCCCCAGCATTTT.